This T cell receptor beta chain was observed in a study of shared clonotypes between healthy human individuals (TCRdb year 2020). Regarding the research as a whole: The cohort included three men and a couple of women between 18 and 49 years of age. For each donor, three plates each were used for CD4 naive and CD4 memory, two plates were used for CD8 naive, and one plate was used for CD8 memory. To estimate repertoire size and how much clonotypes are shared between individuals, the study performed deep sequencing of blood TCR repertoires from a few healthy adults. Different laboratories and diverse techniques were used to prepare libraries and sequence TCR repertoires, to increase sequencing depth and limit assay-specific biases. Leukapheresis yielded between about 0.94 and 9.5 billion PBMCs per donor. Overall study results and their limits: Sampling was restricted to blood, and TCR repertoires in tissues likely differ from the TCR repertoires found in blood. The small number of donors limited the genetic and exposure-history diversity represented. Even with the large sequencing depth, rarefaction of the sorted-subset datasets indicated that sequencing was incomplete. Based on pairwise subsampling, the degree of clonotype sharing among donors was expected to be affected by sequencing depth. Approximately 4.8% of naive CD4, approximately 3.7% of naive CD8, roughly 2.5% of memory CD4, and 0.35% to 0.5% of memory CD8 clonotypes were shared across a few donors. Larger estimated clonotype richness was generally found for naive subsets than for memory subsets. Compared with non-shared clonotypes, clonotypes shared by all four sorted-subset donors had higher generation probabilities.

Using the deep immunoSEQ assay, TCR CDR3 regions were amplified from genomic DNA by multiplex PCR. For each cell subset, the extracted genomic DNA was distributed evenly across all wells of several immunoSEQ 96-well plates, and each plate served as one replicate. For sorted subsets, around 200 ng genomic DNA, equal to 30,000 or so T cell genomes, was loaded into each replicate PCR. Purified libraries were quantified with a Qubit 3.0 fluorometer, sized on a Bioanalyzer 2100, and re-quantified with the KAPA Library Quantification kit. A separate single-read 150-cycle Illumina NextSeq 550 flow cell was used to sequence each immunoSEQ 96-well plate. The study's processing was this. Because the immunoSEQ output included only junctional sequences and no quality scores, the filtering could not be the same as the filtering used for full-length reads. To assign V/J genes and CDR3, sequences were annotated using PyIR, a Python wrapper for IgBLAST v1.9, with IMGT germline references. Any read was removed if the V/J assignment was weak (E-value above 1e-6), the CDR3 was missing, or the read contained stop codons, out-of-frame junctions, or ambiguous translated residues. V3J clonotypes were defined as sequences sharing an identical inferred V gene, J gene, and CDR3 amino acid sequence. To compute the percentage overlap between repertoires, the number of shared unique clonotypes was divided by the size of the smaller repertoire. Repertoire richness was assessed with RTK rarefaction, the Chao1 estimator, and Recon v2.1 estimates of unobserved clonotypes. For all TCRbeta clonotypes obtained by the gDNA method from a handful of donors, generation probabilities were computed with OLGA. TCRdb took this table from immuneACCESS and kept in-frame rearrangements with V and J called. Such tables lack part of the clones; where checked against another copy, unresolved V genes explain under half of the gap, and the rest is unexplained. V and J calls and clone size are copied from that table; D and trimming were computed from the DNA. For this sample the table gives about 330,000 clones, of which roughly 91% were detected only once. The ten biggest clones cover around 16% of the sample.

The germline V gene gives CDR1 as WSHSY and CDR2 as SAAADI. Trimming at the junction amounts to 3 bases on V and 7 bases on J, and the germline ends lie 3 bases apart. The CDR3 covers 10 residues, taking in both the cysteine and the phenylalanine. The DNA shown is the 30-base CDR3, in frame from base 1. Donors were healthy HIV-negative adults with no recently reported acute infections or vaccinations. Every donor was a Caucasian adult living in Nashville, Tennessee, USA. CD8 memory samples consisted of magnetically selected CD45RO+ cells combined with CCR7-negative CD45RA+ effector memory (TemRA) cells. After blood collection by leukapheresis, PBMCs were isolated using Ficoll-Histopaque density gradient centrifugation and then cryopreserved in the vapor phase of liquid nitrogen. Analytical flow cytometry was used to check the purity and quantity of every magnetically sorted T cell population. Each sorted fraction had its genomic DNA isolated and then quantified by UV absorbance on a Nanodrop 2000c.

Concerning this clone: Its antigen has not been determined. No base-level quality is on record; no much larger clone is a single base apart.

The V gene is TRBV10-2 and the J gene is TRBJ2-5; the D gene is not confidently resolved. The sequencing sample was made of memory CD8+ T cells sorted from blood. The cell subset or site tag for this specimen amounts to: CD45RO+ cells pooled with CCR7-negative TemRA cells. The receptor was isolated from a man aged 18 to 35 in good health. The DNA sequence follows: TGCGCCAGCAGTGACGGGACCCAGTACTTC. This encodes CASSDGTQYF.